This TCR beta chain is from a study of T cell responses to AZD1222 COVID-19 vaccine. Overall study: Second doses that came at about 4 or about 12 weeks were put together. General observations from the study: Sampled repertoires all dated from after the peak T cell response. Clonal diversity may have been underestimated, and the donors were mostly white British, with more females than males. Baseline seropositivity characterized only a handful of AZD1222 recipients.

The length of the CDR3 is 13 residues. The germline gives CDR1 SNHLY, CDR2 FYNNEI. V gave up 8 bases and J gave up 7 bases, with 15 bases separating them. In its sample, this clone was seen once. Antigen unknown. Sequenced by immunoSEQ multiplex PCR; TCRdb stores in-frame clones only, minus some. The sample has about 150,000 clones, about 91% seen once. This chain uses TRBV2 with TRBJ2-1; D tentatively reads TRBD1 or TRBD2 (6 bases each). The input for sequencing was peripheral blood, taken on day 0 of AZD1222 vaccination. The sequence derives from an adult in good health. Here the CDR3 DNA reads TGTGCCAGCGTTGTGGGGGGCGGGAATGAGCAGTTCTTC. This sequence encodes CASVVGGGNEQFF.